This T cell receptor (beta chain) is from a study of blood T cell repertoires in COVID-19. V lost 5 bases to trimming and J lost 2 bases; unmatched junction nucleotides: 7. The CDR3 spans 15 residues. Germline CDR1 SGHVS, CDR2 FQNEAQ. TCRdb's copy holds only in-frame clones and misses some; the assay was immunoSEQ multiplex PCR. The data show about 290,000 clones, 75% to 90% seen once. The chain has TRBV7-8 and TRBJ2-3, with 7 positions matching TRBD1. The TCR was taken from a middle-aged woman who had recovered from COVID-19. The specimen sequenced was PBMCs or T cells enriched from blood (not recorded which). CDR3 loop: CASSPLGGPTDTQYF. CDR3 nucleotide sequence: TGTGCCAGCAGCCCCCTAGGGGGCCCCACAGATACGCAGTATTTT.